The 14 T cell receptor beta chains below were found in one sample sequenced in a study of OX40 agonist ivuxolimab in advanced cancers. Clones were read by immunoSEQ multiplex PCR, and TCRdb kept only the in-frame ones, dropping some. There are about 82,000 clones in the sample; about 85% occur only once, and roughly 0.22% lies in the top ten. The source was CD4+ or CD8+ T cells sorted from blood, collected in a trial of the OX40 agonist ivuxolimab. All receptors derive from an adult with an advanced solid tumor such as melanoma, head and neck, liver or kidney cancer.

The chain joins TRBV7-3 to TRBJ2-1; D unresolved. Germline CDR1 reads SGHTA; CDR2 reads FQGTGA. The CDR3 runs 14 residues. The ends were cut back, 2 bases at V and 9 bases at J, with 14 bases in the middle. The DNA of the CDR3 is TGTGCCAGCAGCTTATTTCCAGACCCGGCTGAGCAGTTCTTC. Its translation is CASSLFPDPAEQFF.

The chain has TRBV5-4 and TRBJ1-5; D is uncertain. Between the trimmed V and J ends, which lost 0 bases and 3 bases, there was a span of 1 base. CDR1 and CDR2 from the germline V gene are SGHNT and YYREEE (reference sequence). The CDR3 is 12 amino acids. This CDR3 reads CASSLDNQPQHF. The CDR3 DNA is TGTGCCAGCAGCTTGGACAATCAGCCCCAGCATTTT.

The CDR3 region has the DNA TGTGCCAGCAGCGTCGACCCAGTGAACAATCAGCCCCAGCATTTT. Translating gives CASSVDPVNNQPQHF. This chain connects TRBV9 to TRBJ1-5; D is uncertain. The germline V and J ends were trimmed by 2 bases and 3 bases, with 12 bases remaining between them. This CDR3 has 15 amino acids. CDR1 and CDR2 from the germline V gene are SGDLS and YYNGEE.

This clone has a single count. The rearrangement uses TRBV6-6 and TRBJ2-5; D not certain. Germline CDR1 and CDR2: MNHNY and SVGAGI (reference sequence). This CDR3 has 15 amino acids. V lost 6 bases to trimming and J lost 0 bases, with 14 bases between them. The CDR3 DNA reads as TGTGCCAGCAGGTCCTATTACGTAAACCAAGAGACCCAGTACTTC. Translated, it gives CASRSYYVNQETQYF.

This chain uses TRBV6-5 with TRBJ2-7; 7 bases line up with TRBD2. The CDR3 has 14 amino acids. V trimming: 9 bases; J trimming: 0 bases; junction bases outside the gene matches: 8. Germline V gene data show CDR1 as MNHEY and CDR2 as SVGAGI. The chain's CDR3 is CASEMGGVSYEQYV. The CDR3 DNA sequence: TGTGCCAGTGAGATGGGGGGGGTCTCCTACGAGCAGTACGTC.

This sequence joins TRBV30 and TRBJ2-2, with D tentatively TRBD1 (6 bases). This CDR3 has 14 residues. V was clipped by 5 bases and J by 1 base, with 11 bases between them. Germline CDR1 reads GTSNPN; CDR2 reads SVGIG (reference sequence). The CDR3 DNA reads as TGTGCCTGGCTGGGACAACTGAACACCGGGGAGCTGTTTTTT. Translated, it gives CAWLGQLNTGELFF.

The genes are TRBV7-2 and TRBJ2-7; D unclear. Trimming pared 5 bases from V and 6 bases from J, leaving 11 bases between. The germline CDR1 and CDR2 sequences are SGHTA and FQGNSA. This CDR3 region has 12 residues. Written as DNA, the CDR3 is TGTGCCAGCAGCCCTTCTGTGCGCGAGCAGTACTTC. It specifies CASSPSVREQYF. The full variable domain, with the rest looked up from reference TRBV7-2 and TRBJ2-7, is GAGVSQSPSNKVTEKGKDVELRCDPISGHTALYWYRQSLGQGLEFLIYFQGNSAPDKSGLPSDRFSAERTGGSVSTLTIQRTQQEDSAVYLCASSPSVREQYFGPGTRLTVT.

V gene TRBV5-1 combines with J gene TRBJ2-5; 12 nucleotides line up with TRBD1. V dropped 4 bases and J dropped 4; count of bases not matched to a gene: 5. Germline CDR1 and CDR2: SGHRS and YFSETQ. This CDR3 spans 15 amino acids. The CDR3 region is CASSPGTGGGETQYF. The CDR3 DNA is TGCGCCAGCAGCCCCGGGACAGGGGGCGGAGAGACCCAGTACTTC.

Only one count was recorded for this clone. The chain is built from TRBV18 and TRBJ1-4; D uncertain. Germline loops: CDR1 KGHSH, CDR2 LQKENI. CDR3 size: 16 residues. V was cut by 5 bases and J by 0 bases, with 13 bases left in between. The CDR3 spells CASSEAPRTTNEKLFF. CDR3 sequence (DNA): TGTGCCAGCTCAGAGGCCCCGAGAACAACTAATGAAAAACTGTTTTTT.

This chain uses TRBV7-9 with TRBJ1-2; no definite D call. The germline V gene encodes CDR1 SEHNR and CDR2 FQNEAQ (reference sequence). This CDR3 comprises 12 residues. With 2 bases removed from V and 7 bases from J, the gap between germline ends came to 8 bases. The CDR3, as DNA: TGTGCCAGCAGCTTAAATCCCGTTGGCTACACCTTC. Amino acids: CASSLNPVGYTF.

The chain recombines TRBV27 with TRBJ1-1; D call uncertain. CDR3 length: 14 amino acids. The germline V gene has CDR1 MNHEY and CDR2 SMNVEV (reference sequence). Trimming shortened V by 9 bases and J by 10 bases, and 24 bases separated the two germline ends. CDR3 nucleotides: TGTGCCAGGACGAGCGACTGTAGAAACACCCGAGCTTTCTTT. Translation: CARTSDCRNTRAFF.

The rearrangement joins TRBV9 to TRBJ2-1, with D maybe TRBD2 (6 bases). V was clipped by 0 bases and J by 5 bases, with 9 bases between them. The CDR3 covers 14 residues. Germline V gene sequence: CDR1 SGDLS, CDR2 YYNGEE. The CDR3 reads CASSVGLGDNEQFF. CDR3 DNA sequence: TGTGCCAGCAGCGTAGGACTAGGGGACAATGAGCAGTTCTTC.

The chain uses TRBV7-9 and TRBJ1-4; possible D gene TRBD1, 5 bases. CDR1 is SEHNR, CDR2 FQNEAQ, per germline (reference sequence). Trimming pared 6 bases from V and 8 bases from J, leaving 10 bases between. The CDR3 covers 12 residues. The CDR3 loop is CASSSPGEKLFF. CDR3 bases: TGTGCCAGCAGTTCACCAGGGGAAAAACTGTTTTTT.

Written as DNA, the CDR3 is TGTGCCAGCAGCTCCGGGGACAGGGTTTCTGGGGGCTACACCTTC. It yields the protein CASSSGDRVSGGYTF. The chain joins TRBV5-4 to TRBJ1-2; 9 nucleotides match TRBD1. Germline assignment: CDR1 SGHNT and CDR2 YYREEE (reference sequence). With V trimmed by 3 bases and J by 8 bases, 11 bases remained unmatched. This CDR3 contains 15 residues.